This T cell receptor (beta chain) was found in a study of PD-L1 blockade in urothelial cancer. Study-wide background: The patients first took atezolizumab at some point between 2014 and 2015, receiving 1,200 mg intravenously every 3 weeks. Researchers looked at the blood 3 weeks (second dose) and 6 weeks after treatment began. Among blood samples, the median T cell count was 130,000 to 150,000. General study results and limits: Those with durable benefit had larger increases in tumor-associated blood clones at 3 weeks.

In its sample, this clone was seen once. Its antigen remains unidentified. Assay used: immunoSEQ multiplex PCR; TCRdb lists only in-frame clones, some missing. This table holds over 15,000 clones, about nine tenths found once. The germline V and J ends were trimmed by 6 bases and 5 bases, with 16 bases remaining between them. Germline V gene data show CDR1 as MNHEY and CDR2 as SVGAGI. The CDR3 is 14 amino acids. The chain recombines TRBV6-5 with TRBJ2-5, with a weak D call TRBD2 (6 bases). The sequenced sample was PBMCs, obtained around atezolizumab (anti-PD-L1) treatment. The TCR originated in a man between 50 and 59 years old with urothelial cancer. This chain's CDR3 is CASRGRGPWETQYF. DNA of the CDR3: TGTGCCAGCAGGGGGCGGGGCCCATGGGAGACCCAGTACTTC.